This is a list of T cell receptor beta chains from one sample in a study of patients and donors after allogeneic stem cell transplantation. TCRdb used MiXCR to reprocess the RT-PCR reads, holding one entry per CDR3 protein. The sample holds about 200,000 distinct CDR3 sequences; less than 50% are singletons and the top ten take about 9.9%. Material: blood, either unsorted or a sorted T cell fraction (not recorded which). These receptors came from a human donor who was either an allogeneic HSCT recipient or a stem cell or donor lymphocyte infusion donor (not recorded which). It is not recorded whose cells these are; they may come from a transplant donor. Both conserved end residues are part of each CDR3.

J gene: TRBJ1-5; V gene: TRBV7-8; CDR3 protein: CASSLDTNYQPQHF
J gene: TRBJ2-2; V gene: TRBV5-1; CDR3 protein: CASSLALTGTGELFF
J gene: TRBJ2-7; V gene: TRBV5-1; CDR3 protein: CASNRRGFDEQYF
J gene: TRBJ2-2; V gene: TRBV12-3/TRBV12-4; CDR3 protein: CASSPTENTGELFF
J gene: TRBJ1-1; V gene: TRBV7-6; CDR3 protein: CASSSTAWRLPNTEAFF
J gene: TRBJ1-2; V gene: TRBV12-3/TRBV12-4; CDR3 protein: CASSFSGRPYGYTF
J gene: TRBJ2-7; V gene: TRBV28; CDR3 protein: CATRGLAVEQYF
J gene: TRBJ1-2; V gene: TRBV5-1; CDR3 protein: CASSPGQRVNYGYTF
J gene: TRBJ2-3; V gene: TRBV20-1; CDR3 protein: CSARDRWRGEPGTQYF
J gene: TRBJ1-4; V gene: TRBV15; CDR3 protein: CATSTNRGSAEKLFF
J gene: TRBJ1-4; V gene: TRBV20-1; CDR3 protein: CSARAGKNEKLFF
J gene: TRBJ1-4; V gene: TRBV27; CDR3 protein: CASSLTRHNEKLFF
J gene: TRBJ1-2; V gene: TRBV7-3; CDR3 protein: CAEETGGYTF
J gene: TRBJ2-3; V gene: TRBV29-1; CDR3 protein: CSVWDWRLDTQYF
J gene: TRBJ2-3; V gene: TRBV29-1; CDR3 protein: CSGKASGGDTQYF
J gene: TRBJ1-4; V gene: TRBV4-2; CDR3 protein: CASGGGDSHEKLFF
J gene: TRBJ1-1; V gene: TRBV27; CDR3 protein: CASRFSGLNTEAFF